This TCR beta chain derives from a study of regulatory T cells in long-lasting Graves disease. This clonotype has a count of ten or more. What it binds is unknown. Sequencing libraries for TCR beta were prepared with iRepertoire HTBI primers and Arm-PCR of CDR3 regions. In TCRdb, the multiplex PCR reads were re-called with MiXCR into one record per CDR3 protein. The sample holds around 500,000 distinct CDR3 sequences, 13% seen once. Overall study findings and caveats: A limited number of samples was an acknowledged limitation.

Time point described: newly diagnosed GD, antithyroid drugs for less than 3 months. Generation of the TCR library employed RNA extracted from PBMCs. Patients all came to the study from an endocrinology department in Xi'an, China. The same sample was also studied in work on T cells in Graves' hyperthyroidism and ophthalmopathy. This second study notes: During a first-round RT-PCR of the TCR CDR3, the HTBI primer set was used.

The TCR originated in a man aged 25 to 40 with Graves disease. This specimen consisted of peripheral blood mononuclear cells (PBMCs), obtained at new diagnosis, from a patient treated with antithyroid drugs.

CDR3 region: CASSVSGGLSYEQYF. The DNA of the CDR3 is TGTGCCAGCAGTGTTAGCGGGGGCCTCTCCTACGAGCAGTACTTC. The chain couples TRBV6-2 or TRBV6-3 to TRBJ2-7; 9 bases map to TRBD2. Losses at the gene ends were 5 bases for V and 0 bases for J; bases not matched to a gene: 5. The V gene's germline CDR1 is MNHEY and CDR2 SVGEGT. CDR3 length: 15 amino acids.